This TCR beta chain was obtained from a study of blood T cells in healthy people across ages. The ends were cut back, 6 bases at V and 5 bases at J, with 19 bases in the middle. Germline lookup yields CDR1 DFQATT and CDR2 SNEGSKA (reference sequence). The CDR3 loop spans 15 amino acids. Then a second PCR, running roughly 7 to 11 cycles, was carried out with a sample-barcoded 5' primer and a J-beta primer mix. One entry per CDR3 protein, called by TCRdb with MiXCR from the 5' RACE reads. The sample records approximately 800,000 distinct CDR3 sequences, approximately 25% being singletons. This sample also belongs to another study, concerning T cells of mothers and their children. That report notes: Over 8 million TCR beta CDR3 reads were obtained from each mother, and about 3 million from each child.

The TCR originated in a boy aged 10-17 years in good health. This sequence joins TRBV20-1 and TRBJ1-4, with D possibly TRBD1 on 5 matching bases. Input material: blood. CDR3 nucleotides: TGCAGTGCACCTCGTGGGGGACGAGAGAATGAAAAACTGTTTTTT. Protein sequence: CSAPRGGRENEKLFF.